The rows below give T cell receptor beta chains drawn from one sample of a study of blood T cell repertoires in COVID-19. Method: immunoSEQ multiplex PCR; TCRdb's copy keeps in-frame clones and lacks some. In the table there are about 240,000 clones, 83% of which are singletons. The sequencing sample was made of peripheral blood. These receptors were taken from a human donor in a cohort sampled during active COVID-19. CDR3s include the opening cysteine and the closing phenylalanine or tryptophan. A D gene is named only where the DNA matches it firmly. Clone size is shown for a subset of rows, as once, few, many or a class of expanded clone.

J gene	V gene	clone size	D gene	CDR3 DNA	CDR3 protein
TRBJ2-5	TRBV18	few	NA	TGTGCCAGCTCACCAGGGCTGGAAGAGACCCAGTACTTC	CASSPGLEETQYF
TRBJ2-1	TRBV5-1	NA	TRBD1	TGCGCCAGCAGCGTCGGACAGGGCTTCAATGAGCAGTTCTTC	CASSVGQGFNEQFF
TRBJ2-2	TRBV5-6	NA	NA	TGTGCCAGCAGCCCCCAAAACACCGGGGAGCTGTTTTTT	CASSPQNTGELFF
TRBJ2-7	TRBV12-3/TRBV12-4	NA	NA	TGTGCCAGCAGATCGACACTGAGACAGTACTTC	CASRSTLRQYF
TRBJ2-1	TRBV5-4	few	TRBD1	TGTGCCAGCCGGAAGGACAGGGGGTCCTACAATGAGCAGTTCTTC	CASRKDRGSYNEQFF
TRBJ2-2	TRBV24-1	NA	NA	TGTGCCACCAGTGATTCCCTGGAGGGGCACACCGGGGAGCTGTTTTTT	CATSDSLEGHTGELFF
TRBJ2-3	TRBV28	NA	TRBD2	TGTGCCAGCAGTTTCCCCATAGCGGGAGGCACAGATACGCAGTATTTT	CASSFPIAGGTDTQYF
TRBJ2-7	TRBV5-4	many	TRBD2	TGTGCCAGCAGCCGATCTAGCGGGGGGCGTACCTACGAGCAGTACTTC	CASSRSSGGRTYEQYF
TRBJ2-3	TRBV19	NA	TRBD1	TGTGCCAGTAGTATAGATTCCACAGGGGCCTCTAGCACAGATACGCAGTATTTT	CASSIDSTGASSTDTQYF
TRBJ2-2	TRBV4-1	NA	NA	TGCGCCAGCAGCCCTCGACAAGTCGCGAACACCGGGGAGCTGTTTTTT	CASSPRQVANTGELFF
TRBJ2-3	TRBV28	NA	TRBD1	TGTGCCACCCTTAGGGGACAGGGGAACACAGATACGCAGTATTTT	CATLRGQGNTDTQYF